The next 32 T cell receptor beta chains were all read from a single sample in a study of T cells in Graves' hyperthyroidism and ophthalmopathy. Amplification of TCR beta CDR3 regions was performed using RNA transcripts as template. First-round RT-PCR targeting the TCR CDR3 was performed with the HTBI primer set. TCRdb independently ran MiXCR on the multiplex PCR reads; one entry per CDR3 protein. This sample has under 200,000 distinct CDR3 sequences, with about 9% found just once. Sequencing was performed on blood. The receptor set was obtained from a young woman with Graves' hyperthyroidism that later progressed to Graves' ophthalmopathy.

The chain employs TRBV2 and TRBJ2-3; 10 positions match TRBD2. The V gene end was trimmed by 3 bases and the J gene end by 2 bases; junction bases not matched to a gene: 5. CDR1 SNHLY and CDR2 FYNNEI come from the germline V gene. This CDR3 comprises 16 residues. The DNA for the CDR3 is TGTGCCAGCAGTGAGGTTCTAGCGGGGGACACAGATACGCAGTATTTT. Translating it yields CASSEVLAGDTDTQYF.

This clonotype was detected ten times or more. The CDR3 loop is CASSLVRGEQFF. CDR3 bases: TGTGCCAGCAGCCTAGTACGGGGTGAGCAGTTCTTC. The chain combines TRBV7-2 with TRBJ2-1, with a possible D match to TRBD2 (5 bases). Germline V gene lookup returns CDR1 SGHTA and CDR2 FQGNSA. The germline V and J ends were trimmed by 5 bases and 9 bases, with 11 bases remaining between them. The CDR3 runs to 12 residues.

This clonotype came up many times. As DNA, the CDR3 is TGTGCCAGCAGTGATGGGACGAGGAACTATGGCTACACCTTC. Its translation: CASSDGTRNYGYTF. This sequence joins TRBV28 and TRBJ1-2; D is perhaps TRBD1 (5 bases). The CDR3 consists of 14 residues. Germline assignment: CDR1 MDHEN and CDR2 SYDVKM. Trimming left V 5 bases short and J 2 bases short, with 12 bases between.

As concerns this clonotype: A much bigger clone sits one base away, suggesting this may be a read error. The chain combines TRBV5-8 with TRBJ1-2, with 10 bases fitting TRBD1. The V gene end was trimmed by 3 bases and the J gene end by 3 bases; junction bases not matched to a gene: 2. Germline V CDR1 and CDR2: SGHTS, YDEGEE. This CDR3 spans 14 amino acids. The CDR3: CASSWGTGDYGYTF. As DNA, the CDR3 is TGTGCCAGCAGCTGGGGGACAGGGGACTATGGCTACACCTTC.

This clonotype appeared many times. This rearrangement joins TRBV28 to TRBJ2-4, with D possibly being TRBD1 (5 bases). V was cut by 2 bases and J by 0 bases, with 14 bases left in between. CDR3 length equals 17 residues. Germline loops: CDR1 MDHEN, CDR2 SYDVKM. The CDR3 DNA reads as TGTGCCAGCAGTTTAAGTCAGGGAAATATAGCCAAAAACATTCAGTACTTC. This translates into CASSLSQGNIAKNIQYF.

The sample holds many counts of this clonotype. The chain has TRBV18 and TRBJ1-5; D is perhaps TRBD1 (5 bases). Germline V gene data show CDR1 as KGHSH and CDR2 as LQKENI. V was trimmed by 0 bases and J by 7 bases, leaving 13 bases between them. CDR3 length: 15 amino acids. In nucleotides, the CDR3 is TGTGCCAGCTCACCACCGAGCAGGGCGGGGCAGCCCCAGCATTTT. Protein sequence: CASSPPSRAGQPQHF.

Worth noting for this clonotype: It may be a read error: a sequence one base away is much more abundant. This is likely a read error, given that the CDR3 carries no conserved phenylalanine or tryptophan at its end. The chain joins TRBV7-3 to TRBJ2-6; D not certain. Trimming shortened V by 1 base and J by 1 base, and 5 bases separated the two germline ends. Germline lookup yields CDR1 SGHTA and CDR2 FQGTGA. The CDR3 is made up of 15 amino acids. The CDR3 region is CASSLRVSGANVLTL. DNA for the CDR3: TGTGCCAGCAGCTTAAGGGTTTCTGGGGCCAACGTCCTGACTCTC.

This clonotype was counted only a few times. CDR3 protein: CASSLGLRDRTGNTIYF. DNA of the CDR3: TGTGCCAGCAGTTTGGGGCTCCGGGACAGAACTGGAAACACCATATATTTT. This chain links TRBV28 with TRBJ1-3; TRBD1 agrees at 7 bases. J lost 2 bases, V lost 3 bases, and 10 bases had no gene match. From germline, CDR1 is MDHEN and CDR2 SYDVKM. This CDR3 region has 17 residues.

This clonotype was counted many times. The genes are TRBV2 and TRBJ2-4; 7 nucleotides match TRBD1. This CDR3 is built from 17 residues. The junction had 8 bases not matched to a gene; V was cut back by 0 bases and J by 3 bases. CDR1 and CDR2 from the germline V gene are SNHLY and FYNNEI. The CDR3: CASSEALSRGHKNIQYF. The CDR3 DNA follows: TGTGCCAGCAGTGAAGCGCTTTCTAGGGGGCACAAAAACATTCAGTACTTC.

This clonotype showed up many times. This chain's CDR3 is CASSKSAHRVGEQYF. The CDR3 DNA reads TGTGCCAGCAGTAAATCCGCCCACAGGGTAGGGGAGCAGTACTTC. The rearrangement uses TRBV27 and TRBJ2-7, with TRBD1 as a possible D gene (6 bases). Looked up from germline, CDR1 is MNHEY and CDR2 is SMNVEV (reference sequence). This CDR3 has 15 amino acids. V was cut by 5 bases and J by 7 bases, with 21 bases left in between.

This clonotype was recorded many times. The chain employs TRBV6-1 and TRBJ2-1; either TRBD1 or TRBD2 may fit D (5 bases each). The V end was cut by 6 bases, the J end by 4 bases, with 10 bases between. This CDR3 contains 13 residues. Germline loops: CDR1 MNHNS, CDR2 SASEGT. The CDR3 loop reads CASSPGTYNEQFF. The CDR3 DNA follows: TGTGCCAGCAGCCCCGGGACGTACAATGAGCAGTTCTTC.

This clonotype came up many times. The CDR3 region has the DNA TGTGCCAGCAGCCCCGGGAGGGGAGGAGAGACCCAGTACTTC. This codes for CASSPGRGGETQYF. The V and J genes are TRBV13 and TRBJ2-5; 8 nucleotides match TRBD2. J lost 4 bases, V lost 5 bases, and 6 bases had no gene match. Germline assignment: CDR1 PRHDT and CDR2 FYEKMQ (reference sequence). CDR3 length: 14 amino acids.

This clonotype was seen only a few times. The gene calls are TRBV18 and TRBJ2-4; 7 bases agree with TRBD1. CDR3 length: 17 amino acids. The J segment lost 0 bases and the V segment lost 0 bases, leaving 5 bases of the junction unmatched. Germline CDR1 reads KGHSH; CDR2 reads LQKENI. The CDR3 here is CASSPPGTALAKNIQYF. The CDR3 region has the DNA TGTGCCAGCTCACCACCGGGGACAGCTCTAGCCAAAAACATTCAGTACTTC.

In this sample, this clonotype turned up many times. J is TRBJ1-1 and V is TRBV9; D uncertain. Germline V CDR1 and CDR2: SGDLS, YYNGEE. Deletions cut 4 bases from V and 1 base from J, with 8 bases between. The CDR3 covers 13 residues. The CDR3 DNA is TGTGCCAGCAGCCAATGGGCGAACACTGAAGCTTTCTTT. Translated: CASSQWANTEAFF.

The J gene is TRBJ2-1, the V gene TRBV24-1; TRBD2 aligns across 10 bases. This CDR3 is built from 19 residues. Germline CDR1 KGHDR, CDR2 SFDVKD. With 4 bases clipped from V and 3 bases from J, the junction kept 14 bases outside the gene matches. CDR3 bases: TGTGCCACCAGTGAATCCTGGACTAGCGGAGGAGGGGACTACAATGAGCAGTTCTTC. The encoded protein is CATSESWTSGGGDYNEQFF.

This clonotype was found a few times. CDR3 sequence: CAISLGQGVNGYTF. In nucleotides, the CDR3 is TGTGCCATCAGCCTAGGACAGGGGGTCAATGGCTACACCTTC. The chain combines TRBV10-3 with TRBJ1-2; 10 nucleotides align to TRBD1. This CDR3 has 14 amino acids. The germline gives CDR1 ENHRY, CDR2 SYGVKD. V shed 6 bases, J shed 6 bases, and the junction held 7 bases outside the gene matches.

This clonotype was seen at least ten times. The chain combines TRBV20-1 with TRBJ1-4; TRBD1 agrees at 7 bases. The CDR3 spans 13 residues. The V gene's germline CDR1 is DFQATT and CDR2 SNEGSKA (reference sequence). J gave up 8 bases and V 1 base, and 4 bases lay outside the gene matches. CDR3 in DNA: TGCAGTGCTAGAGTCCGGGACAGCGAAAAACTGTTTTTT. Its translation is CSARVRDSEKLFF.

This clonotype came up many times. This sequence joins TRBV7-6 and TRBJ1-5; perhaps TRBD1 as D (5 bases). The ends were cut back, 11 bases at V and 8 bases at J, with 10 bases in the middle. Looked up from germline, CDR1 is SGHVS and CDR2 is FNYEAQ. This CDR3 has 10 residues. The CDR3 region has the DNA TGTGCCTCTCTAGGGGAGCCCCAGCATTTT. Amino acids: CASLGEPQHF.

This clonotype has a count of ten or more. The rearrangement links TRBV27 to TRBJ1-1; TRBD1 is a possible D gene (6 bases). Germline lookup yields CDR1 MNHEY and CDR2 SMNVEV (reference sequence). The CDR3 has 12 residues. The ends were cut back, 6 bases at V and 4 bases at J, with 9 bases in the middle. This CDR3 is CASRQGFTEAFF. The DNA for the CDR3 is TGTGCCAGCAGACAGGGCTTCACTGAAGCTTTCTTT.

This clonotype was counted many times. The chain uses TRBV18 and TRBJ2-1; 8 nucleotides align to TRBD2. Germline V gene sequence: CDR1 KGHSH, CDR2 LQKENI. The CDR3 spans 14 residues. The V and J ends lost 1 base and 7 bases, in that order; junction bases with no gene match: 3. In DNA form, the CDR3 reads TGTGCCAGCTCACCACTTTCTAGCGGGAATGAGCAGTTCTTC. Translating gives CASSPLSSGNEQFF.

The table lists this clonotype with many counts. The DNA of the CDR3 is TGTGCCACCAGTGTACCAGGGGGAACTGAAGCTTTCTTT. Amino acids: CATSVPGGTEAFF. The chain couples TRBV24-1 to TRBJ1-1, with 7 bases identical to TRBD1. This CDR3 has 13 amino acids. Germline CDR1 KGHDR, CDR2 SFDVKD. With 5 bases clipped from V and 5 bases from J, the junction kept 4 bases outside the gene matches.

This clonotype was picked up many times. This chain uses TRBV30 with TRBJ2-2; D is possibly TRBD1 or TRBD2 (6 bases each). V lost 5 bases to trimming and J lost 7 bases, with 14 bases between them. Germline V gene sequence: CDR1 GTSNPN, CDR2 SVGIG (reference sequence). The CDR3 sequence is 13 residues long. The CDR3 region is CAWRGTRIGELFF. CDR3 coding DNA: TGTGCCTGGCGCGGGACAAGGATCGGGGAGCTGTTTTTT.

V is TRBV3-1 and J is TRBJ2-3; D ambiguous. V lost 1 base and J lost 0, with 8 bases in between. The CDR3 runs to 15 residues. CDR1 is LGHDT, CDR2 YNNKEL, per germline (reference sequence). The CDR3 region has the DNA TGTGCCAGCAGCCAAGGGCTGGAAAGCACAGATACGCAGTATTTT. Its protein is CASSQGLESTDTQYF.

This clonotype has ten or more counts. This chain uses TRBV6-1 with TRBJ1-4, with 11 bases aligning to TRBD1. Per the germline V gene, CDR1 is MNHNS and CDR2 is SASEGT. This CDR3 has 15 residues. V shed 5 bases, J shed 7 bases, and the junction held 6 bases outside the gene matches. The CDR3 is CASSFGQGAVEKLFF. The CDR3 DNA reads TGTGCCAGCAGTTTCGGACAGGGGGCGGTTGAAAAACTGTTTTTT.

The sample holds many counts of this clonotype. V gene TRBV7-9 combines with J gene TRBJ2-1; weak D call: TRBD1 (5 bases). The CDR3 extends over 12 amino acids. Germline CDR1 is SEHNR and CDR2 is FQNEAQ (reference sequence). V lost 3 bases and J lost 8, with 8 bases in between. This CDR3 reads CASSFIGDEQFF. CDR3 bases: TGTGCCAGCAGCTTTATAGGGGATGAGCAGTTCTTC.

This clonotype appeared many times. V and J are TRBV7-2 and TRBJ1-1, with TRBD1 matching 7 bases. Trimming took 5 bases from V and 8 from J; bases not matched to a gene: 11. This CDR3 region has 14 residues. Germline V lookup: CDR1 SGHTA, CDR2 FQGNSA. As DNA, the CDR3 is TGTGCCAGCAGCCCCACACAGGGGAACTACGAAGCTTTCTTT. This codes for CASSPTQGNYEAFF.

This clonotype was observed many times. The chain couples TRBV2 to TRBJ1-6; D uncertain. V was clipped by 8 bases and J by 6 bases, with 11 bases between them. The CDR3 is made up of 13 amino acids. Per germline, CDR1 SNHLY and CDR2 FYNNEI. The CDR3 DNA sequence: TGTGCCAGCTTTAGGACGATTAATTCACCCCTCCACTTT. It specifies CASFRTINSPLHF.

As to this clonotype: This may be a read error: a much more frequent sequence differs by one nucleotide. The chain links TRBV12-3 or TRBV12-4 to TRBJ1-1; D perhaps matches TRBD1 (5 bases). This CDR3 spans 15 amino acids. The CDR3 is CASSFTPGMNAEAFF. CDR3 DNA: TGTGCCAGCAGTTTCACCCCAGGGATGAACGCTGAAGCTTTCTTT.

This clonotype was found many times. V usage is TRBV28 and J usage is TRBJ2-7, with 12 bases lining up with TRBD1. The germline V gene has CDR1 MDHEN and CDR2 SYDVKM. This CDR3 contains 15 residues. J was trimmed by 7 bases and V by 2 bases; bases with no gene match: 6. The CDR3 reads CASSLEGQGAWEQYF. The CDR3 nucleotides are TGTGCCAGCAGTTTAGAGGGACAGGGGGCATGGGAGCAGTACTTC.

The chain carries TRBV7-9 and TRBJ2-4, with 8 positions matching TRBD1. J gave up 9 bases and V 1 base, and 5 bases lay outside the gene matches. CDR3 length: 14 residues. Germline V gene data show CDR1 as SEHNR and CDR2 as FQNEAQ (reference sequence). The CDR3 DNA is TGTGCCAGCAGCTTAGGGGACAGGAGGGGCATTCAGTACTTC. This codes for CASSLGDRRGIQYF.

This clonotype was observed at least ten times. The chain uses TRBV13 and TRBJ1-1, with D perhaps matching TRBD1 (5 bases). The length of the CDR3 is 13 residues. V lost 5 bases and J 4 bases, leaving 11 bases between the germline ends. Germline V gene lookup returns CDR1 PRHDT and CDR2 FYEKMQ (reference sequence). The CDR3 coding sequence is TGTGCCAGCAGCAAGGGGTCGGGCACTGAAGCTTTCTTT. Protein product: CASSKGSGTEAFF.

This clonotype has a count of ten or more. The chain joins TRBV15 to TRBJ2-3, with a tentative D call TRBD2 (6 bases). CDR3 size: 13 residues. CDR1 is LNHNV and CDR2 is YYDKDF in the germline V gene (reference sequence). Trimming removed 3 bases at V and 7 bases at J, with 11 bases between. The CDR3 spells CATSSDTSHTQYF. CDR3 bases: TGTGCCACCAGCAGCGATACTAGCCATACGCAGTATTTT.